The subject of this entry is one T cell receptor beta chain. Its antigen remains unknown. Combining iRepertoire HTBI primers with Arm-PCR of CDR3 regions, the authors built TCR beta libraries. Each CDR3 protein is one row after TCRdb ran MiXCR on the multiplex PCR reads. The sample holds approximately 290,000 distinct CDR3 sequences, roughly 21% seen once. The sample is drawn from a study of regulatory T cells in long-lasting Graves disease. Germline V gives CDR1 SEHNR, CDR2 FQNEAQ (reference sequence). Trimming at V came to 5 bases and at J to 1 base, leaving 6 bases not matched to a gene. This CDR3 contains 16 residues. Study findings and constraints: Among samples with persistent disease, TRBV28, TRBJ1-2 and TRBJ2-5 were favored.

Time point given: persistent/refractory GD, antithyroid drugs over 5 years with positive TRAb. The TCR library was made from RNA that had been extracted from PBMCs in TRIzol. Graves' disease diagnoses used American Thyroid Association guidelines. This TCR was sampled from a female donor with Graves disease. This chain uses TRBV7-9 with TRBJ2-4; TRBD1 matches 9 bases. The sample consisted of peripheral blood mononuclear cells (PBMCs), taken when the disease was refractory, from a patient treated with antithyroid drugs. CDR3 region: CASSPRQGEAKNIQYF. The CDR3 nucleotides read TGTGCCAGCAGCCCGAGACAGGGGGAGGCCAAAAACATTCAGTACTTC.